The rows below give T cell receptor beta chains drawn from one sample of a study of blood T cell repertoires in COVID-19. Profiling relied on immunoSEQ multiplex PCR, and the TCRdb table lists in-frame clones only, not all of them. The table has around 71,000 clones, 83% seen once. The sample consisted of peripheral blood. These receptors were collected from a young man with COVID-19, enrolled during active disease. Each CDR3 is given with its conserved first and last residue. D genes are given only for firm matches. Rows give clone size only sometimes, using once, few, many, or a class for an expanded clone.

D,size,V,J,CDR3,DNA
-,-,TRBV15,TRBJ2-7,CATSRDLGTYEQYF,TGTGCCACCAGCAGAGACCTTGGCACCTACGAGCAGTACTTC
TRBD2,-,TRBV5-4,TRBJ2-3,CASSPGTRSDTQYF,TGTGCCAGCAGCCCCGGGACTAGATCAGATACGCAGTATTTT
TRBD1,-,TRBV7-6,TRBJ1-4,CASSPQGSANEKLFF,TGTGCCAGCAGCCCACAGGGGAGCGCTAATGAAAAACTGTTTTTT
TRBD1,-,TRBV27,TRBJ1-6,CASADRGSYNSPLHF,TGTGCCAGTGCGGACAGGGGCTCCTATAATTCACCCCTCCACTTT
-,-,TRBV4-3,TRBJ2-7,CASSQDGSYEQYF,TGCGCCAGCAGCCAAGACGGTTCCTACGAGCAGTACTTC
TRBD1,-,TRBV9,TRBJ2-5,CASSLGTGHQETQYF,TGTGCCAGCAGCTTAGGGACAGGGCACCAAGAGACCCAGTACTTC
TRBD2,once,TRBV27,TRBJ2-1,CASRGSGIHSYNEQFF,TGTGCCAGCAGGGGGAGCGGGATCCACTCCTACAATGAGCAGTTCTTC
-,-,TRBV30,TRBJ1-3,CAYRGQSSGNTIYF,TGTGCCTACCGAGGACAGAGCTCTGGAAACACCATATATTTT
TRBD1,-,TRBV29-1,TRBJ1-2,CSVEEQGDGYTF,TGCAGCGTTGAAGAGCAGGGGGACGGCTACACCTTC
-,once,TRBV28,TRBJ2-7,CASRNDNSYEQYF,TGTGCCAGCAGAAATGACAATTCCTACGAGCAGTACTTC
TRBD1,few,TRBV5-1,TRBJ1-1,CASSLKGQGQDTEAFF,TGCGCCAGCAGCCTGAAGGGACAGGGGCAGGACACTGAAGCTTTCTTT